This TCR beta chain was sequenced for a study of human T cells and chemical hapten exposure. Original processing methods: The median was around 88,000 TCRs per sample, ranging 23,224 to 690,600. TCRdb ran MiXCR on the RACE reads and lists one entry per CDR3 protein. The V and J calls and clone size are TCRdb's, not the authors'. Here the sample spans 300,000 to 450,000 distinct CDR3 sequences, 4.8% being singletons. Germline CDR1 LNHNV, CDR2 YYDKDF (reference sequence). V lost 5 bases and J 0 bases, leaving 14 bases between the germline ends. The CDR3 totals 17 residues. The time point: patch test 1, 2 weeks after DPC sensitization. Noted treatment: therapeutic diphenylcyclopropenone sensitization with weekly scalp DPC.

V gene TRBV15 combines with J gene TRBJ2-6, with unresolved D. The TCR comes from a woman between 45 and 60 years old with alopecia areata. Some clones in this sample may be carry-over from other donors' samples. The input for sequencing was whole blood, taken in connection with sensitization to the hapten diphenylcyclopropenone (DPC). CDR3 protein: CATSGGLSLSGANVLTF. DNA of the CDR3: TGTGCCACCAGCGGTGGTTTGAGTCTCTCTGGGGCCAACGTCCTGACTTTC.